One sample yielded the 22 T cell receptor beta chains listed below, sequenced in a study of blood T cell repertoires in COVID-19. Some clones are missing from TCRdb's copy, which holds only in-frame ones; the method was immunoSEQ multiplex PCR. Of 84,000 or so clones listed, 75% to 85% were seen once; the top ten hold around 11%. Sequenced material: peripheral blood. The receptors were gathered from a woman aged 40 to 50 with active or convalescent COVID-19.

This sequence joins TRBV12-5 and TRBJ1-2, with a tentative D call TRBD1 (6 bases). CDR3 length: 15 residues. The V end was cut by 7 bases, the J end by 6 bases, with 21 bases between. CDR1 is LGHNT and CDR2 is FRNRAP in the germline V gene. The CDR3 is CASALVLGTPHGYTF. The CDR3 DNA reads TGTGCTAGTGCCTTGGTACTGGGGACACCGCATGGCTACACCTTC.

This chain connects TRBV4-2 to TRBJ2-1; TRBD1 matches 10 bases. CDR1 is LGHNA, CDR2 YNFKEQ, per germline. The CDR3 consists of 15 residues. The J segment lost 2 bases and the V segment lost 4 bases, leaving 2 bases of the junction unmatched. CDR3 coding DNA: TGTGCCAGCAGCCGTGGACAGGGGGCCTACAATGAGCAGTTCTTC. The encoded protein is CASSRGQGAYNEQFF.

This chain connects TRBV28 to TRBJ1-1, with unresolved D. This CDR3 is 15 amino acids long. V lost 1 base to trimming and J lost 0 bases, with 9 bases between them. CDR1 MDHEN and CDR2 SYDVKM come from the germline V gene. CDR3 loop: CASSLFVKLNTEAFF. In DNA form, the CDR3 reads TGTGCCAGCAGTTTATTTGTCAAATTGAACACTGAAGCTTTCTTT.

The V gene is TRBV10-3, the J gene TRBJ1-3; D is undetermined. The CDR3 length is 15 residues. Germline CDR1 reads ENHRY; CDR2 reads SYGVKD. Trimming shortened V by 8 bases and J by 0 bases, and 14 bases separated the two germline ends. This CDR3 is CAIGVSLSSGNTIYF. CDR3 bases: TGTGCCATCGGTGTCAGTCTTTCCTCTGGAAACACCATATATTTT.

In this sample, this clone turned up once. The chain couples TRBV3-1 (or the pseudogene TRBV3-2) to TRBJ2-5; TRBD2 matches 12 bases. The V gene's germline CDR1 is LGHDT and CDR2 YNNKEL (reference sequence). With V trimmed by 7 bases and J by 5 bases, 5 bases remained unmatched. The length of the CDR3 is 14 residues. The CDR3 here is CASTITSGRETQYF. DNA for the CDR3: TGTGCCAGCACCATAACTAGCGGGAGGGAGACCCAGTACTTC.

This chain's CDR3 is CASSLAGDLYYEQYF. The CDR3 nucleotides are TGCGCCAGCAGCCTAGCGGGTGATCTTTACTACGAGCAGTACTTC. The chain is built from TRBV4-1 and TRBJ2-7, with 7 bases lining up with TRBD2. The CDR3 is 15 amino acids. Germline V gene data show CDR1 as MGHRA and CDR2 as YSYEKL. Trimming took 4 bases from V and 3 from J; bases not matched to a gene: 9.

The chain couples TRBV5-6 to TRBJ2-3; 11 bases match TRBD2. The V gene end was trimmed by 2 bases and the J gene end by 5 bases; junction bases not matched to a gene: 4. Germline values: CDR1 SGHDT, CDR2 YYEEEE. This CDR3 region has 15 residues. The CDR3 spells CASSFSGRAGDTQYF. CDR3 sequence (DNA): TGTGCCAGCAGCTTTAGCGGGAGGGCTGGAGATACGCAGTATTTT.

The gene calls are TRBV19 and TRBJ1-1; no definite D call. The germline V gene has CDR1 LNHDA and CDR2 SQIVND (reference sequence). The CDR3 is 12 amino acids. The V gene lost 8 bases and the J gene lost 1 base, with 8 bases spanning the gap. The CDR3 region is CASAFGNTEAFF. CDR3 sequence (DNA): TGTGCCAGTGCGTTCGGGAACACTGAAGCTTTCTTT.

This clone was counted between two and nine times. The CDR3 nucleotides are TGTGCCAGTCAAGGGAATGGAGTAGCGGGAGTGCCAGATACGCAGTATTTT. Translation: CASQGNGVAGVPDTQYF. This chain connects TRBV19 to TRBJ2-3, with 9 bases matching TRBD2. V lost 8 bases to trimming and J lost 4 bases; unmatched junction nucleotides: 16. Looked up from germline, CDR1 is LNHDA and CDR2 is SQIVND (reference sequence). The CDR3 is 17 residues long.

This chain links TRBV5-4 with TRBJ1-3; tentative D call: TRBD1 (5 bases). The ends were cut back, 0 bases at V and 1 base at J, with 5 bases in the middle. The CDR3 loop spans 14 amino acids. CDR1 is SGHNT and CDR2 is YYREEE in the germline V gene (reference sequence). The CDR3 bases are TGTGCCAGCAGCTTGGAGGGGTCTGGAAACACCATATATTTT. Protein product: CASSLEGSGNTIYF.

A single count supports this clone. This rearrangement joins TRBV5-1 to TRBJ1-1; TRBD1 matches 7 bases. Trimming took 3 bases from V and 4 from J; bases not matched to a gene: 9. The CDR3 spans 15 residues. CDR1 is SGHRS and CDR2 is YFSETQ in the germline V gene. CDR3 region: CASSSTGPQGTEAFF. The CDR3 DNA reads as TGCGCCAGCAGCTCGACAGGGCCCCAGGGCACTGAAGCTTTCTTT.

The rearrangement uses TRBV6-5 and TRBJ1-1; a possible D gene is TRBD1 (6 bases). CDR3 length: 14 amino acids. Looked up from germline, CDR1 is MNHEY and CDR2 is SVGAGI. Trimming stripped 0 bases from V and 4 bases from J, with 9 bases between. The CDR3 is CASSYSRGGTEAFF. The CDR3, as DNA: TGTGCCAGCAGTTACTCCAGGGGTGGCACTGAAGCTTTCTTT.

This chain connects TRBV27 to TRBJ2-3; D is undetermined. CDR3 length equals 14 residues. V was pared by 2 bases and J by 1 base, with 7 bases between. Germline V gene sequence: CDR1 MNHEY, CDR2 SMNVEV (reference sequence). The CDR3 region has the DNA TGTGCCAGCAGTTTAGTGGCGGGCACAGATACGCAGTATTTT. It is translated as CASSLVAGTDTQYF.

This clone was observed a handful of times. The chain couples TRBV30 to TRBJ2-5; the D gene is possibly TRBD1 (5 bases). Trimming cost V 2 bases and J 3 bases, with 13 bases left between them. Per germline, CDR1 GTSNPN and CDR2 SVGIG (reference sequence). This CDR3 has 14 amino acids. The CDR3 loop is CAWSPRQYEETQYF. The CDR3, as DNA: TGTGCCTGGAGTCCTCGACAGTATGAAGAGACCCAGTACTTC.

The chain couples TRBV7-9 to TRBJ2-5, with 9 bases fitting TRBD1. The CDR3 contains 15 residues. Looked up from germline, CDR1 is SEHNR and CDR2 is FQNEAQ (reference sequence). V dropped 5 bases and J dropped 8; count of bases not matched to a gene: 12. The CDR3 sequence is CASSPLRDRDETQYF. CDR3 bases: TGTGCCAGCAGCCCCCTCCGGGACAGGGATGAAACCCAGTACTTC.

CDR3 residues: CASRKGQANYGYTF. The CDR3 DNA reads as TGTGCCAGTAGGAAGGGACAAGCTAACTATGGCTACACCTTC. This chain links TRBV19 with TRBJ1-2; possible D gene TRBD1, 6 bases. CDR3 length: 14 residues. Trimming removed 6 bases from V and 0 bases from J, with 11 bases in between. Germline lookup yields CDR1 LNHDA and CDR2 SQIVND (reference sequence).

The chain carries TRBV28 and TRBJ2-5; no reliable D call. Trimming stripped 11 bases from V and 3 bases from J, with 10 bases between. Germline values: CDR1 MDHEN, CDR2 SYDVKM. The CDR3 loop spans 11 amino acids. The CDR3 DNA reads TGTGCCCTAATCGAGAAAGAGACCCAGTACTTC. Translation gives CALIEKETQYF.

The chain employs TRBV19 and TRBJ2-7, with 7 bases identical to TRBD1. Losses at the gene ends were 9 bases for V and 2 bases for J; bases not matched to a gene: 7. This CDR3 has 13 residues. CDR1 LNHDA and CDR2 SQIVND come from the germline V gene (reference sequence). The CDR3 loop reads CASSGTVTYEQYF. CDR3 bases: TGTGCCAGCTCCGGGACAGTAACCTACGAGCAGTACTTC.

J is TRBJ2-6 and V is TRBV24-1; D remains unclear. The germline gives CDR1 KGHDR, CDR2 SFDVKD. This CDR3 is built from 16 residues. Trimming left V 4 bases short and J 1 base short, with 10 bases between. The CDR3 DNA reads as TGTGCCACCAGTGACCCGACTTTATCTGGGGCCAACGTCCTGACTTTC. Amino acids: CATSDPTLSGANVLTF.

The J gene is TRBJ1-2, the V gene TRBV30; TRBD1 agrees at 7 bases. CDR1 is GTSNPN and CDR2 is SVGIG in the germline V gene (reference sequence). The V gene end was trimmed by 3 bases and the J gene end by 2 bases; junction bases not matched to a gene: 9. CDR3 length: 15 amino acids. CDR3 loop: CAWSQPGQRNYGYTF. In DNA form, the CDR3 reads TGTGCCTGGAGCCAACCGGGACAGAGAAACTATGGCTACACCTTC.

A few counts support this clone. The chain uses TRBV19 and TRBJ2-7; weak D call: TRBD1 (5 bases). V shed 3 bases and J shed 2 bases, with 8 bases lying between them. The V gene's germline CDR1 is LNHDA and CDR2 SQIVND (reference sequence). The CDR3 covers 13 residues. CDR3 residues: CASSIDSTYEQYF. The CDR3 DNA reads as TGTGCCAGTAGTATTGACAGCACCTACGAGCAGTACTTC.

This clone was observed once. This chain uses TRBV3-1 (or the pseudogene TRBV3-2) with TRBJ2-5; 10 bases match TRBD2. This CDR3 spans 15 amino acids. Germline V gene sequence: CDR1 LGHDT, CDR2 YNNKEL (reference sequence). V gave up 1 base and J gave up 3 bases; unmatched junction bases: 2. The chain's CDR3 is CASSQGAGGEETQYF. CDR3 sequence (DNA): TGTGCCAGCAGCCAAGGAGCGGGAGGGGAAGAGACCCAGTACTTC.